The clone carrying this T cell receptor beta chain was found a few times. Its specificity is not known. This sample was taken from a study of T cell repertoires in cytomegalovirus infection. Study summary: From public TCR beta signatures came an indication of both CMV infection and matching HLA type. Whole-study results and caveats: Dominant in the ex vivo response were TCR beta clonotypes restricted by HLA-C and specific for CMV.

CDR3 length: 17 residues. Germline CDR1 and CDR2: MNHEY and SVGAGI. V was clipped by 5 bases and J by 1 base; unmatched bases: 8. TCRdb reprocessed the reads via MiXCR and lists one record per CDR3 protein. The data hold under 95,000 distinct CDR3 sequences, with approximately 45% observed a single time. The specimen comprised CD8+ T cells from cultured PBMCs, sampled from culture after CMV antigen stimulation. The receptor was derived from a human donor in good health (CMV status not recorded). Some clones in this sample may be carry-over from other donors' samples. The chain recombines TRBV6-5 with TRBJ1-5, with 10 bases aligning to TRBD1. CDR3 region: CASSPGTGVQSNQPQHF. The CDR3 region has the DNA TGTGCCAGCAGTCCCGGGACAGGGGTTCAGAGCAATCAGCCCCAGCATTTT.